This section outlines one T cell receptor (beta chain) sequence together with its context. Antigen unknown. MiXCR, applied by TCRdb to the 5' RACE reads, yields one record per CDR3 protein. The top ten clones hold approximately 2.3% of a sample with approximately 150,000 distinct CDR3 sequences, 15% to 20% of them seen once. The data are from a study of T-cell memory formation after mild COVID-19. General study findings and limits: From day 15 to 85, contracting clones were balanced between CD4 and CD8, whereas later expanders leaned toward CD4+.

The CDR3 runs 15 residues. In germline, CDR1 is SGHRS, CDR2 YFSETQ. V was clipped by 1 base and J by 3 bases, with 14 bases between them. The sequenced sample was PBMCs or a T cell subset sorted from them (not recorded which). This receptor was identified in an adult woman who had mild COVID-19 (a few samples of this study predate the infection). Cell type and time point are not known. The rearrangement joins TRBV5-1 to TRBJ2-7; the D gene could be TRBD1 or TRBD2 (5 bases each). This chain's CDR3 is CASSLTGTAVYEQYF. CDR3 coding DNA: TGCGCCAGCAGCTTGACCGGGACGGCGGTCTACGAGCAGTACTTC.